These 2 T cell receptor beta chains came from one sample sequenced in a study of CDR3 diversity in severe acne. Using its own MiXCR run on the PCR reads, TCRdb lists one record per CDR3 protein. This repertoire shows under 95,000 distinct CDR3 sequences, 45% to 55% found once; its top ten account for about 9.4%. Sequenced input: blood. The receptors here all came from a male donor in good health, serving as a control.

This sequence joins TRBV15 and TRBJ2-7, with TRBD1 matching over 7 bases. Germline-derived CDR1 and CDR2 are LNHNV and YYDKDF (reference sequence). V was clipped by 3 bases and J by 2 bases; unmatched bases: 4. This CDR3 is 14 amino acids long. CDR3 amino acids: CATSSQDRPYEQYF. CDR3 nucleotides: TGTGCCACCAGCAGCCAGGACAGGCCCTACGAGCAGTACTTC.

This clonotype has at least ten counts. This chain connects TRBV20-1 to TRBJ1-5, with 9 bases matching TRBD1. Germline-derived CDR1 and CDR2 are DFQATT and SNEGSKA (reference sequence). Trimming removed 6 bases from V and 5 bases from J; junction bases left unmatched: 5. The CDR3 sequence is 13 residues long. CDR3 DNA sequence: TGCAGTGCGCGACAGGGGGTCCATCAGCCCCAGCATTTT. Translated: CSARQGVHQPQHF.